The clone carrying this T cell receptor (beta chain) was observed many times. The data were obtained in a study of T cells in Graves' hyperthyroidism and ophthalmopathy. Background on the study: The initial diagnosis was the point when peripheral blood was collected, ahead of any treatment.

Active moderate-to-severe ophthalmopathy, Clinical Activity Score at least 3, NOSPECS at least 4, under 3 months' duration. Researchers took RNA transcripts and amplified the TCR beta CDR3 regions from them. During a first-round RT-PCR of the TCR CDR3, the HTBI primer set was used. Using its own MiXCR run on the multiplex PCR reads, TCRdb lists one record per CDR3 protein. This table has fewer than 650,000 distinct CDR3 sequences, 13% to 15% appearing once. The germline CDR1 and CDR2 sequences are SGHAT and FQNNGV. The CDR3 is made up of 15 amino acids. V was pared by 7 bases and J by 4 bases, with 10 bases of the junction left unmatched.

This chain uses TRBV11-2 with TRBJ2-1; 7 bases match TRBD2. The specimen sequenced was blood. The receptor was derived from a woman aged 18-29 years with Graves' ophthalmopathy. The CDR3: CASINGASGYNEQFF. DNA of the CDR3: TGTGCCAGCATCAACGGGGCTAGCGGATACAATGAGCAGTTCTTC.